One and the same sample provided the 21 T cell receptor beta chains below, sequenced in a study of blood T cell repertoires in COVID-19. Method: immunoSEQ multiplex PCR; TCRdb's copy keeps in-frame clones and lacks some. In the table there are about 160,000 clones, 65% to 85% of which are singletons. Source material: peripheral blood. These TCRs come from a man aged 55 to 70 with active or convalescent COVID-19.

V and J are TRBV5-1 and TRBJ1-4, with a possible D match to TRBD1 (6 bases). Trimming cost V 4 bases and J 3 bases, with 13 bases left between them. The CDR3 spans 15 residues. Germline lookup yields CDR1 SGHRS and CDR2 YFSETQ. CDR3 nucleotide sequence: TGCGCCAGCAGCCGTACAGGGACACCTAATGAAAAACTGTTTTTT. It yields the protein CASSRTGTPNEKLFF.

The V gene is TRBV19, the J gene TRBJ1-1; D is undetermined. V lost 2 bases, J lost 2 bases, and 3 bases lay in between. Germline CDR1 reads LNHDA; CDR2 reads SQIVND (reference sequence). The CDR3 loop spans 12 amino acids. The CDR3: CASSISNTEAFF. Written as DNA, the CDR3 is TGTGCCAGTAGTATATCTAACACTGAAGCTTTCTTT.

This clone has just one count. J is TRBJ1-6 and V is TRBV19, with a weak D call TRBD1 (6 bases). Deletions cut 4 bases from V and 10 bases from J, with 23 bases between. This CDR3 is 17 amino acids long. CDR1 LNHDA and CDR2 SQIVND come from the germline V gene (reference sequence). CDR3 nucleotide sequence: TGTGCCAGTAGTACTCCTTGGATCCCGGGGGGACAATCACCCCTCCACTTT. Its translation is CASSTPWIPGGQSPLHF.

CDR3 residues: CASSSSGTSGGYNEQFF. Written as DNA, the CDR3 is TGCGCCAGCAGCTCGTCCGGGACTAGCGGGGGGTACAATGAGCAGTTCTTC. The J gene is TRBJ2-1, the V gene TRBV5-1; the match to TRBD2 covers 15 bases. The V gene's germline CDR1 is SGHRS and CDR2 YFSETQ. Losses at the gene ends were 3 bases for V and 4 bases for J; bases not matched to a gene: 5. CDR3 size: 17 residues.

This sequence joins TRBV5-1 and TRBJ2-2; maybe TRBD2 (6 bases). This CDR3 comprises 15 residues. V was pared by 2 bases and J by 1 base, with 9 bases between. Germline V gene lookup returns CDR1 SGHRS and CDR2 YFSETQ. This CDR3 reads CASSFGRGNTGELFF. The CDR3 region has the DNA TGCGCCAGCAGCTTTGGGCGGGGGAACACCGGGGAGCTGTTTTTT.

V usage is TRBV2 and J usage is TRBJ2-5; 9 nucleotides agree with TRBD1. CDR3 size: 14 residues. The junction had 3 bases not matched to a gene; V was cut back by 7 bases and J by 0 bases. The germline CDR1 and CDR2 sequences are SNHLY and FYNNEI. CDR3: CASNGQGYQETQYF. The CDR3 nucleotides read TGTGCCAGCAACGGACAGGGGTACCAAGAGACCCAGTACTTC.

This chain uses TRBV7-9 with TRBJ2-5; TRBD1 matches 8 bases. The CDR3 is 14 residues long. From germline, CDR1 is SEHNR and CDR2 FQNEAQ (reference sequence). Trimming cost V 5 bases and J 4 bases; bases outside gene matches: 6. The CDR3 DNA sequence: TGTGCCAGCAGCCAGCCCGGACAGGGAGAGACCCAGTACTTC. Its translation: CASSQPGQGETQYF.

The chain is built from TRBV5-1 and TRBJ2-7, with a possible D match to TRBD1 (6 bases). This CDR3 is built from 12 residues. Germline V CDR1 and CDR2: SGHRS, YFSETQ. V lost 1 base, J lost 6 bases, and 8 bases lay in between. CDR3 in DNA: TGCGCCAGCAGCTTGTCCAGGGGCGAGCAGTACTTC. This sequence encodes CASSLSRGEQYF.

The CDR3 DNA sequence: TGTGCCAGCAGCTTGGGGGTAATCAGGAATCAGCCCCAGCATTTT. This codes for CASSLGVIRNQPQHF. The V gene is TRBV5-6, the J gene TRBJ1-5, with no clear D. With 0 bases removed from V and 4 bases from J, the gap between germline ends came to 11 bases. The CDR3 is made up of 15 amino acids. CDR1 and CDR2 (germline): SGHDT, YYEEEE.

The V gene is TRBV19, the J gene TRBJ1-2, with 7 positions matching TRBD1. The CDR3 consists of 12 residues. The germline V gene has CDR1 LNHDA and CDR2 SQIVND (reference sequence). V lost 9 bases and J lost 7; bases outside the gene matches: 8. The CDR3 region is CASVTGLGGYTF. DNA of the CDR3: TGTGCCAGCGTGACAGGGCTGGGTGGCTACACCTTC.

CDR3: CASSLGTVGSSAFF. DNA for the CDR3: TGCGCCAGCAGCTTGGGGACAGTCGGGTCCTCAGCTTTCTTT. The rearrangement links TRBV5-1 to TRBJ1-1; possibly TRBD1 for D (6 bases). The CDR3 is made up of 14 amino acids. V was shortened by 0 bases and J by 10 bases, with 16 bases between the two germline ends. Germline V lookup: CDR1 SGHRS, CDR2 YFSETQ.

The chain joins TRBV11-2 to TRBJ2-3, with 7 bases aligning to TRBD1. The CDR3 contains 17 residues. J was trimmed by 3 bases and V by 6 bases; bases with no gene match: 15. Germline V gene data show CDR1 as SGHAT and CDR2 as FQNNGV. CDR3 amino acids: CASRKRVELQGTDTQYF. In DNA form, the CDR3 reads TGTGCCAGCAGAAAGAGAGTAGAATTACAGGGGACAGATACGCAGTATTTT.

The chain recombines TRBV11-2 with TRBJ2-1; TRBD2 agrees at 7 bases. Losses at the gene ends were 3 bases for V and 3 bases for J; bases not matched to a gene: 8. This CDR3 has 16 amino acids. Germline values: CDR1 SGHAT, CDR2 FQNNGV. Here the CDR3 DNA reads TGTGCCAGCAGCTTCTCGAGCGGGGCTTACTACAATGAGCAGTTCTTC. This encodes CASSFSSGAYYNEQFF.

J is TRBJ2-3 and V is TRBV7-6, with TRBD2 identical over 7 bases. The germline gives CDR1 SGHVS, CDR2 FNYEAQ. The CDR3 covers 17 residues. The V segment lost 1 base and the J segment 2 bases; nucleotides outside the gene matches: 9. The CDR3 sequence is CASSLEARGRSTDTQYF. CDR3 coding DNA: TGTGCCAGCAGCTTAGAGGCGCGGGGGAGGTCCACAGATACGCAGTATTTT.

The chain carries TRBV7-9 and TRBJ1-2; no reliable D call. Germline V gene sequence: CDR1 SEHNR, CDR2 FQNEAQ (reference sequence). This CDR3 has 14 amino acids. With 3 bases removed from V and 4 bases from J, the gap between germline ends came to 12 bases. CDR3 region: CASSFTAPAYGYTF. The CDR3 coding sequence is TGTGCCAGCAGCTTTACAGCACCCGCCTATGGCTACACCTTC.

CDR3 sequence: CASSASGQGRESTFF. Written as DNA, the CDR3 is TGTGCCAGTAGTGCCTCCGGACAGGGGAGAGAATCTACTTTCTTT. This chain joins TRBV19 and TRBJ1-1, with 9 bases fitting TRBD1. This CDR3 comprises 15 residues. V was clipped by 5 bases and J by 12 bases; unmatched bases: 16. The germline gives CDR1 LNHDA, CDR2 SQIVND (reference sequence).

The rearrangement joins TRBV6-8 to TRBJ1-2; maybe TRBD1 (5 bases). V dropped 5 bases and J dropped 8 bases, with 24 bases sitting between them. Germline V gene lookup returns CDR1 MNHGY and CDR2 SAAAGT. The CDR3 runs to 16 residues. DNA of the CDR3: TGTGCCAGCAGTCTCAGCAGGGTGTTCCCCCCACGAGGCTACACCTTC. Translating gives CASSLSRVFPPRGYTF.

The chain carries TRBV9 and TRBJ2-1, with 10 positions matching TRBD2. The V gene's germline CDR1 is SGDLS and CDR2 YYNGEE. The CDR3 contains 16 residues. The V gene end was trimmed by 5 bases and the J gene end by 0 bases; junction bases not matched to a gene: 5. The CDR3 here is CASSWSGRGSYNEQFF. DNA of the CDR3: TGTGCCAGCAGTTGGAGCGGGAGGGGCTCCTACAATGAGCAGTTCTTC.

The rearrangement uses TRBV6-5 and TRBJ2-7; 7 bases line up with TRBD1. This CDR3 comprises 14 residues. V lost 4 bases to trimming and J lost 4 bases; unmatched junction nucleotides: 7. CDR1 MNHEY and CDR2 SVGAGI come from the germline V gene. The CDR3 spells CASSSPTGRYEQYF. DNA of the CDR3: TGTGCCAGCAGTTCCCCGACAGGGCGGTACGAGCAGTACTTC.

The V gene is TRBV6-6, the J gene TRBJ2-2; the match to TRBD1 covers 8 bases. CDR3 length: 14 amino acids. Unmatched junction bases numbered 6, after V lost 6 bases and J lost 6 bases. CDR1 and CDR2 (germline): MNHNY, SVGAGI (reference sequence). CDR3 sequence reads: CASSNQGAPGELFF. As DNA, the CDR3 is TGTGCCAGCAGCAACCAGGGGGCTCCCGGGGAGCTGTTTTTT.

The chain carries TRBV4-2 and TRBJ2-6, with 7 bases aligning to TRBD1. CDR1 is LGHNA, CDR2 YNFKEQ, per germline. With 0 bases clipped from V and 3 bases from J, the junction kept 5 bases outside the gene matches. This CDR3 has 17 residues. The CDR3 protein is CASSQDPGGGGANVLTF. CDR3 nucleotides: TGTGCCAGCAGCCAAGATCCAGGGGGTGGTGGGGCCAACGTCCTGACTTTC.